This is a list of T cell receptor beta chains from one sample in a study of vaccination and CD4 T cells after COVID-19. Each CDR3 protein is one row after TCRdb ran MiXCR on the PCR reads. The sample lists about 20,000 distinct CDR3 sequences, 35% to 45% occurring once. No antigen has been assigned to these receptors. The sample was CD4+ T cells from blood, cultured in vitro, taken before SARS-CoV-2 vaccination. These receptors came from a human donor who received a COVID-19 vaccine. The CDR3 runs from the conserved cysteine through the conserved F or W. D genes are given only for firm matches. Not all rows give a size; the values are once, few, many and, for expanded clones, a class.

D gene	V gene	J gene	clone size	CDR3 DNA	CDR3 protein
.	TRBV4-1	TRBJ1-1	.	TGCGCCAGCAGCCAAGGAGGACGCGACGGGGACACTGAAGCTTTCTTT	CASSQGGRDGDTEAFF
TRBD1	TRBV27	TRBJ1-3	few	TGTGCCAGCAGTAGAGGGACAGGTTTGGCTGGAAACACCATATATTTT	CASSRGTGLAGNTIYF
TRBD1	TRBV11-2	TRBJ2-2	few	TGTGCCAGCAGCTTAGGACAGGGCACCGGGGAGCTGTTTTTT	CASSLGQGTGELFF
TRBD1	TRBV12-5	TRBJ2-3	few	TGTGCTAGTGGTTTGGGGGACAGGGAAACAGATACGCAGTATTTT	CASGLGDRETDTQYF
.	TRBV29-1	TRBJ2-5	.	TGCAGCGTTTTGGGAAGGGCCGAAGCGCAAGAGACCCAGTACTTC	CSVLGRAEAQETQYF
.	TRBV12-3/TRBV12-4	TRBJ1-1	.	TGTGCCAGCACAACCAGGGGATACACTGAAGCTTTCTTT	CASTTRGYTEAFF
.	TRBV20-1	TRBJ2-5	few	TGCAGTGCTAGTTCGGGTCGGGGCAGATTCCAAGAGACCCAGTACTTC	CSASSGRGRFQETQYF
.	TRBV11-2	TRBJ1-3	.	TGTGCCAGCAGCTTAGATTTCAGGGGAGGAAACACCATATATTTT	CASSLDFRGGNTIYF
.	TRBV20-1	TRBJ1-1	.	TGCAGTGCTAAATTAAACACTGAAGCTTTCTTT	CSAKLNTEAFF
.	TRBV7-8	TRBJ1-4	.	TGTGCCAGCAGCTTAGGGGGAATGGTACGGGAAAAACTGTTTTTT	CASSLGGMVREKLFF
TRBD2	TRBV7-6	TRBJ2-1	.	TGTGCCAGCAGCTTAATGCGGCTAGCGGGGGCCACCTCCTACAATGAGCAGTTCTTC	CASSLMRLAGATSYNEQFF
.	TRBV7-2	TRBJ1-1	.	TGTGCCAGCAGCTTAGGGGCCCTACTCCGGAGGGGAAATGAAGCTTTCTTT	CASSLGALLRRGNEAFF
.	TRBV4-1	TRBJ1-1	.	TGCGCCAGCAGCCAAGATTCGACGAACACTGAAGCTTTCTTT	CASSQDSTNTEAFF
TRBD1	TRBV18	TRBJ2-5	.	TGTGCCAGCTCACCGGGACAGGGGTCGGTAGAGACCCAGTACTTC	CASSPGQGSVETQYF
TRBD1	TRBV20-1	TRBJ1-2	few	TGCAGTGCTAGCTCGATAGTGGGGACAGGGAATGGCTACACCTTC	CSASSIVGTGNGYTF
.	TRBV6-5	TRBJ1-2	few	.	CASSSSRQGAGYTF
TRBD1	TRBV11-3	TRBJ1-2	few	TGTGCCAGCAGCCGCGACAGGGCTTATGGCTACACCTTC	CASSRDRAYGYTF
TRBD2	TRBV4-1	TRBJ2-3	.	TGCGCCAGCAGCCTCCTTAGCGGGGGGCCAGATACGCAGTATTTT	CASSLLSGGPDTQYF